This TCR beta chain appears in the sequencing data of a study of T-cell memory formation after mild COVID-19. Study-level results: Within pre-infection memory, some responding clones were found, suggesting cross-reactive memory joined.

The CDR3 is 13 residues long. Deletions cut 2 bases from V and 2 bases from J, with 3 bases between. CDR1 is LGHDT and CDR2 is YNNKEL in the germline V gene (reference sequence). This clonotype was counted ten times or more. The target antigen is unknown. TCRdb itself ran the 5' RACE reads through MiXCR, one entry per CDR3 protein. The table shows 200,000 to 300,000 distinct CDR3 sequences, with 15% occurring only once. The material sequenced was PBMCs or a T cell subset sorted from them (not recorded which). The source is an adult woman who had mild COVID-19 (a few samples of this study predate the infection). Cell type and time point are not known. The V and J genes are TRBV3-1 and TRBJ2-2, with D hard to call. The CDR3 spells CASSQPNTGELFF. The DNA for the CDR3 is TGTGCCAGCAGCCAACCCAACACCGGGGAGCTGTTTTTT. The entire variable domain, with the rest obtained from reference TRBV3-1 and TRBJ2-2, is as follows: DTAVSQTPKYLVTQMGNDKSIKCEQNLGHDTMYWYKQDSKKFLKIMFSYNNKELIINETVPNRFSPKSPDKAHLNLHINSLELGDSAVYFCASSQPNTGELFFGEGSRLTVL.